This T cell receptor beta chain is from a study of blood T cell repertoires in COVID-19. The overall study: The United States, Italy and Spain provided the acute and convalescent COVID-19 samples. The cDNA or gDNA used as material had been derived from T cells, B-cell-depleted T cells, or PBMCs.

The Seattle site enrolled patients during active infection and followed them longitudinally. As processed by the authors: For nucleated cells, counts were estimated from reference gene primer amplification. The data were produced by immunoSEQ multiplex PCR, yet TCRdb's version contains in-frame clones alone and is incomplete. That table gives V, J and clone size, and the DNA gave D and trimming. This repertoire shows approximately 270,000 clones, approximately 83% found once; its top ten account for approximately 14%. The J segment lost 0 bases and the V segment lost 1 base, leaving 5 bases of the junction unmatched. This CDR3 comprises 19 residues. Germline V gene sequence: CDR1 MNHEY, CDR2 SVGEGT.

The sequencing input was peripheral blood. The TCR was taken from a person aged 70 to 85 with COVID-19, enrolled during active disease. V usage is TRBV6-2 or TRBV6-3 and J usage is TRBJ2-1; 14 bases align to TRBD2. This CDR3 is CASSYLGLAGVSSYNEQFF. The CDR3 bases are TGTGCCAGCAGTTACTTGGGACTAGCGGGGGTGAGCTCCTACAATGAGCAGTTCTTC.